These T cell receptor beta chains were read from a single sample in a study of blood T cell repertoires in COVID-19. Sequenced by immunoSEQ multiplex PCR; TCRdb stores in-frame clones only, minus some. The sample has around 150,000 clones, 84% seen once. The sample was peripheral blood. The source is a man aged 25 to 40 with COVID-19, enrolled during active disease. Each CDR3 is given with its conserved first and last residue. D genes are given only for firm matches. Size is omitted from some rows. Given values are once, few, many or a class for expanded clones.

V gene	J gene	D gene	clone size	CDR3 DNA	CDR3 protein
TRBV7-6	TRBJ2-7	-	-	TGTGCCAGCAGCGCAGACGGGGAGCAGTACTTC	CASSADGEQYF
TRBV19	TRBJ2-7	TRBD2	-	TGTGCCAGTAGTGCGGGAGCTCACGAGCAGTACTTC	CASSAGAHEQYF
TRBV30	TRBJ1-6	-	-	TGTGCCTGGAGTAGGTCCGGGACACCTTTGTCACCCCTCCACTTT	CAWSRSGTPLSPLHF
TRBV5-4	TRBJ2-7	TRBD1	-	TGTGCCAGCAGCTTGGGCGGACAGGAATACGAGCAGTACTTC	CASSLGGQEYEQYF
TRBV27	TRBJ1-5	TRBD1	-	TGTGCCAGCAGTTTGACAGGGGTTCAGCCCCAGCATTTT	CASSLTGVQPQHF
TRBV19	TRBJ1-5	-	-	TGTGCCAGTAGTACCTCGGGCCGGGACAATCAGCCCCAGCATTTT	CASSTSGRDNQPQHF
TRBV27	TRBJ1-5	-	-	TGTGCCAGCAGTTCGACAGGTCCCAATCAGCCCCAGCATTTT	CASSSTGPNQPQHF
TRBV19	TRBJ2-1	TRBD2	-	TGTGCCAGTAGTACACTAGCGGGAGTAGGCAATGAGCAGTTCTTC	CASSTLAGVGNEQFF
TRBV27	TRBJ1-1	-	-	TGTGCCAGCAGTTTATACGACATGAACACTGAAGCTTTCTTT	CASSLYDMNTEAFF
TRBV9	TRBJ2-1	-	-	TGTGCCAGCAGCCCAACTAGAAATGAGCAGTTCTTC	CASSPTRNEQFF
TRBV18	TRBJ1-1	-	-	TGTGCCAGCTCACCATCACGGGGGGTGTACACTGAAGCTTTCTTT	CASSPSRGVYTEAFF
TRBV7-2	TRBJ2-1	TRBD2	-	TGTGCCAGCAGCTTAGTAGTGGCTAGCGGGAGGGCCAATGAGCAGTTCTTC	CASSLVVASGRANEQFF
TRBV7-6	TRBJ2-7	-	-	TGTGCCAGCAGCTTAGTGGTCACGTCGGAGGGTGAGCAGTACTTC	CASSLVVTSEGEQYF
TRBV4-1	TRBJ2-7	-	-	TGCGCCAGCAGCCACCCGATCCGGGGTCCCTACGAGCAGTACTTC	CASSHPIRGPYEQYF
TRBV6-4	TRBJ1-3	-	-	TGTGCCAGCAGTCCCTCCTTGGGAAACACCATATATTTT	CASSPSLGNTIYF
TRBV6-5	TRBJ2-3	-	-	TGTGCCAGCAGCCAACTCAGCACAGATACGCAGTATTTT	CASSQLSTDTQYF
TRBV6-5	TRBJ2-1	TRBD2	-	TGTGCCAGCAGTTACTCGGGGGGGACCTCCTACAATGAGCAGTTCTTC	CASSYSGGTSYNEQFF
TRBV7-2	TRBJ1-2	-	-	TGTGCCAGCCGCGCCGGGGGGCGTTCTAACTATGGCTACACCTTC	CASRAGGRSNYGYTF
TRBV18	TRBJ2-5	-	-	TGTGCCAGCTCACTTTCCGAGGTTCAGACCCAGTACTTC	CASSLSEVQTQYF
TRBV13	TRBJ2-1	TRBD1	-	TGTGCCAGCACCTCCGGGGACAGGAAAATAGGGGAGCAGTTCTTC	CASTSGDRKIGEQFF
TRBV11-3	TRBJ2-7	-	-	TGTGCCAGCAGCCGGGGGATGTCCTACGAGCAGTACTTC	CASSRGMSYEQYF
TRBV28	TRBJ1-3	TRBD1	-	TGTGCCAGCAGTGGGGACAGAATCAGAAACACCATATATTTT	CASSGDRIRNTIYF
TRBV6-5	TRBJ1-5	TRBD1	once	TGTGCCAGCAGTTTCAGGGGGGGCAATCAGCCCCAGCATTTT	CASSFRGGNQPQHF
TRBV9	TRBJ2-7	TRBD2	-	TGTGCCAGCAGCGTAGATTTTGGACTAGTAGGCTACGAGCAGTACTTC	CASSVDFGLVGYEQYF